This TCR beta chain was recorded in a study of cytomegalovirus exposure and HLA in healthy donors. Researchers ran the PCR with 60 Vbeta and 13 Jbeta primers. Sequenced by immunoSEQ multiplex PCR; TCRdb stores in-frame clones only, minus some. The table lists about 230,000 clones, around 89% of them singletons, with around 1% in the top ten. This CDR3 has 17 residues. The V segment lost 3 bases and the J segment 2 bases; nucleotides outside the gene matches: 9. Germline loops: CDR1 LNHDA, CDR2 SQIVND (reference sequence). The sample comprised PBMCs. J is TRBJ2-2 and V is TRBV19; 7 positions match TRBD2. The receptor's source is a woman in her late teens or twenties in good health and CMV-seronegative. The CDR3 is CASSILGLAVNTGELFF. CDR3 DNA sequence: TGTGCCAGTAGTATTTTAGGTCTAGCGGTAAACACCGGGGAGCTGTTTTTT. Drawing the rest from reference TRBV19 and TRBJ2-2, the complete variable domain is DGGITQSPKYLFRKEGQNVTLSCEQNLNHDAMYWYRQDPGQGLRLIYYSQIVNDFQKGDIAEGYSVSREKKESFPLTVTSAQKNPTAFYLCASSILGLAVNTGELFFGEGSRLTVL.